A selection of T cell receptor beta chains follows, all from one sample in a study of human T cells and chemical hapten exposure. TCRdb processed the RACE reads anew with MiXCR; each CDR3 protein has one entry. The sample includes 140,000 or so distinct CDR3 sequences, about 12% of them seen just once. The sequenced sample was whole blood, obtained in connection with sensitization to the hapten diphenylcyclopropenone (DPC). These receptors were obtained from a woman aged 45-65 years with alopecia areata. Some clones in this sample may be carry-over from other donors' samples. Each CDR3 is given with its conserved first and last residue. The order of the fields is CDR3 DNA, CDR3 protein, J gene, D gene, clone size, V gene. The D gene is left open where the match is weak. The size field is filled for only some rows; it gives once, few, many or a size class.

TGTGCCATCAGCGGCAGCCCCGAGTCAAGTTATGGCTACACCTTC,CAISGSPESSYGYTF,TRBJ1-2,NA,many,TRBV10-3
TGTGCCAGCAGCTTATATTCCATAAACGACAATGAGCAGTTCTTC,CASSLYSINDNEQFF,TRBJ2-1,NA,NA,TRBV7-3
TGTGCCACCCAAGGGGGGTCCTACAATGAGCAGTTCTTC,CATQGGSYNEQFF,TRBJ2-1,NA,NA,TRBV24-1
TGTGCCAGCAGTTCAGCCGGGACAGGGTTGGGTGAGCAGTTCTTC,CASSSAGTGLGEQFF,TRBJ2-1,TRBD1,NA,TRBV28
TGCAGTGTCTTAGCGGGAGTCGGGCGAGAGCAGTACTTC,CSVLAGVGREQYF,TRBJ2-7,TRBD2,many,TRBV20-1
TGTGCCAGCAGTGACGGAGCTTCTGGAGGCTACACCTTC,CASSDGASGGYTF,TRBJ1-2,NA,NA,TRBV6-4
TGTGCCAGCAGCTTATCGGGCCCGAATGAAAAACTGTTTTTT,CASSLSGPNEKLFF,TRBJ1-4,NA,few,TRBV7-2
TGTGCCAGCAGTTACTTTGCAGGGGGCGGTGAGACCCAGTACTTC,CASSYFAGGGETQYF,TRBJ2-5,TRBD1,NA,TRBV6-6
TGCAGTGCTAGTCCTGCCGGGACAGCACAAGAGACCCAGTACTTC,CSASPAGTAQETQYF,TRBJ2-5,TRBD1,few,TRBV20-1
TGTGCCAGCAGCCAAGATGGGGCCGGGACCCAGTACTTC,CASSQDGAGTQYF,TRBJ2-5,NA,many,TRBV4-2
TGCAGTGCTATCGGTAGCGGGAGCTTAGATACGCAGTATTTT,CSAIGSGSLDTQYF,TRBJ2-3,TRBD2,few,TRBV20-1